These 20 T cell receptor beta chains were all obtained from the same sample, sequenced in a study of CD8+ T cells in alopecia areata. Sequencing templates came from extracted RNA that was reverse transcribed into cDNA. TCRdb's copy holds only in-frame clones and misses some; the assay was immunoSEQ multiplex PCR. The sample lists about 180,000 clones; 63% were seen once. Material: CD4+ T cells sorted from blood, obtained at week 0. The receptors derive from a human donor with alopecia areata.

Written as DNA, the CDR3 is TGTGCCTGGAGTGTGGGGATGGTGGCTGAAGCTTTCTTT. Translation: CAWSVGMVAEAFF. The chain combines TRBV30 with TRBJ1-1, with no clear D. The germline V and J ends were trimmed by 0 bases and 6 bases, with 11 bases remaining between them. The CDR3 length is 13 residues. Germline V CDR1 and CDR2: GTSNPN, SVGIG (reference sequence). Supplemented by reference TRBV30 and TRBJ1-1, the full variable domain reads SQTIHQWPATLVQPVGSPLSLECTVEGTSNPNLYWYRQAAGRGLQLLFYSVGIGQISSEVPQNLSASRPQDRQFILSSKKLLLSDSGFYLCAWSVGMVAEAFFGQGTRLTVV.

CDR3 in amino acids: CAWTRTGFSYEQYF. In nucleotides, the CDR3 is TGTGCCTGGACCAGGACGGGATTCTCCTACGAGCAGTACTTC. This chain uses TRBV30 with TRBJ2-7, with D maybe TRBD2 (5 bases). The CDR3 runs 14 residues. Trimming removed 4 bases at V and 0 bases at J, with 13 bases between. CDR1 is GTSNPN, CDR2 SVGIG, per germline (reference sequence).

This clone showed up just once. CDR3 in amino acids: CASTPKDEQYF. The CDR3 DNA reads TGTGCCAGTACACCGAAAGACGAGCAGTACTTC. The genes are TRBV6-1 and TRBJ2-7; no clear D gene. This CDR3 has 11 amino acids. V was pared by 9 bases and J by 5 bases, with 11 bases between. Germline CDR1 is MNHNS and CDR2 is SASEGT.

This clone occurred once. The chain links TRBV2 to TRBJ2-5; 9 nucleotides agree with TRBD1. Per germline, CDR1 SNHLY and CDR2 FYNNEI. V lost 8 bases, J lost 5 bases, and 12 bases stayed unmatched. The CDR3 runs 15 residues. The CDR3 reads CASLPAWDRVETQYF. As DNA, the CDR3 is TGTGCCAGCCTCCCCGCATGGGACAGGGTGGAGACCCAGTACTTC.

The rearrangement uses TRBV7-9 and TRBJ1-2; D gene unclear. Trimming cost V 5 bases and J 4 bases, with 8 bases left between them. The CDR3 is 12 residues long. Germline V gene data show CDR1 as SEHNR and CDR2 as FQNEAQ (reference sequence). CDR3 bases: TGTGCCAGCAGCCCGGGGAGCTATGGCTACACCTTC. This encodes CASSPGSYGYTF. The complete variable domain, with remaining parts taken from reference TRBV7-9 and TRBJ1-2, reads DTGVSQNPRHKITKRGQNVTFRCDPISEHNRLYWYRQTLGQGPEFLTYFQNEAQLEKSRLLSDRFSAERPKGSFSTLEIQRTEQGDSAMYLCASSPGSYGYTFGSGTRLTVV.

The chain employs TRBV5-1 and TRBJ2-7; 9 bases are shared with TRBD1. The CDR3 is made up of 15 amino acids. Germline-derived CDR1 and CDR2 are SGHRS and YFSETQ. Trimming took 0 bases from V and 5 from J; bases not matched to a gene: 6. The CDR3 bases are TGCGCCAGCAGCTTGGAAGGGACAGGGAAGCACGAGCAGTACTTC. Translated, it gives CASSLEGTGKHEQYF.

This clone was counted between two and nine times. CDR3 in DNA: TGCGCCAGCAGTACGCGGGACAGTAGGGTCTACGAGCAGTACTTC. As protein: CASSTRDSRVYEQYF. V gene TRBV5-1 combines with J gene TRBJ2-7; D may be TRBD1 (7 bases). Trimming left V 5 bases short and J 3 bases short, with 18 bases between. In germline, CDR1 is SGHRS, CDR2 YFSETQ. This CDR3 has 15 amino acids.

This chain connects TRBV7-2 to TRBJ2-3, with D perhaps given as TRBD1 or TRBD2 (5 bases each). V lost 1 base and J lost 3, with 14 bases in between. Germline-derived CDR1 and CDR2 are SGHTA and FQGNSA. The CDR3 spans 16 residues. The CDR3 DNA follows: TGTGCCAGCAGCTTAGGAGGGCAGGGTGGGACAGATACGCAGTATTTT. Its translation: CASSLGGQGGTDTQYF.

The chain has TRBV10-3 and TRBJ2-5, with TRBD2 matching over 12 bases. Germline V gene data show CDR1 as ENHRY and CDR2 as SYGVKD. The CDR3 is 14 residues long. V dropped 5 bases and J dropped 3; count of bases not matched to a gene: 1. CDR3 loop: CAISRLAGEETQYF. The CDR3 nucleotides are TGTGCCATCAGTAGACTAGCGGGGGAAGAGACCCAGTACTTC.

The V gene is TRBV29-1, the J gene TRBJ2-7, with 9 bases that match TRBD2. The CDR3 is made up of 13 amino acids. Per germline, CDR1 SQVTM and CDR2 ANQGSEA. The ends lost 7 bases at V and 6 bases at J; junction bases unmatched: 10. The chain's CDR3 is CSGGGAGGSEQYF. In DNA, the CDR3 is TGCAGCGGAGGGGGAGCGGGAGGCTCCGAGCAGTACTTC.

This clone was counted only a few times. The CDR3, as DNA: TGTGCCAGCAGTTACTCGACTAGAGGAGAGACCCAGTACTTC. This translates into CASSYSTRGETQYF. The V gene is TRBV6-6, the J gene TRBJ2-5; D is possibly TRBD2 (6 bases). The CDR3 runs to 14 residues. The V end lost 0 bases, the J end lost 4 bases, and 9 bases lay between the germline ends. Germline V CDR1 and CDR2: MNHNY, SVGAGI (reference sequence).

CDR3 sequence (DNA): TGCAGCGTTGGGGGGGCGCAGTACTATGGCTACACCTTC. Protein sequence: CSVGGAQYYGYTF. This chain links TRBV29-1 with TRBJ1-2; tentative D call: TRBD1 (6 bases). CDR3 length equals 13 residues. V was pared by 4 bases and J by 3 bases, with 12 bases between. The germline CDR1 and CDR2 sequences are SQVTM and ANQGSEA.

CDR3 region: CASSPNAQGWGDEQYF. As DNA, the CDR3 is TGTGCCAGCAGCCCGAACGCACAGGGCTGGGGGGACGAGCAGTACTTC. The V gene is TRBV7-6, the J gene TRBJ2-7; perhaps D is TRBD1 or TRBD2 (6 bases each). Germline loops: CDR1 SGHVS, CDR2 FNYEAQ. The CDR3 runs to 16 residues. Between the trimmed V and J ends, which lost 5 bases and 5 bases, there was a span of 22 bases.

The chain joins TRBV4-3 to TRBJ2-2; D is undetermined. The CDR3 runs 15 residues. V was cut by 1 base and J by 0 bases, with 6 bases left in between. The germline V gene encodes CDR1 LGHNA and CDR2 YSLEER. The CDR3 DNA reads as TGCGCCAGCAGCCAAGTTGCCGCGAACACCGGGGAGCTGTTTTTT. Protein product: CASSQVAANTGELFF.

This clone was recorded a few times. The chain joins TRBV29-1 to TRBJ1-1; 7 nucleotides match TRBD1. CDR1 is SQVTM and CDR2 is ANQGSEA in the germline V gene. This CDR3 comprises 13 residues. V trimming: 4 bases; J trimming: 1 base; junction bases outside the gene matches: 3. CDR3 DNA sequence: TGCAGCGTTGTGGGACAGCCGAACACTGAAGCTTTCTTT. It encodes CSVVGQPNTEAFF. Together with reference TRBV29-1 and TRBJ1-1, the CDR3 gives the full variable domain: SAVISQKPSRDICQRGTSLTIQCQVDSQVTMMFWYRQQPGQSLTLIATANQGSEATYESGFVIDKFPISRPNLTFSTLTVSNMSPEDSSIYLCSVVGQPNTEAFFGQGTRLTVV.

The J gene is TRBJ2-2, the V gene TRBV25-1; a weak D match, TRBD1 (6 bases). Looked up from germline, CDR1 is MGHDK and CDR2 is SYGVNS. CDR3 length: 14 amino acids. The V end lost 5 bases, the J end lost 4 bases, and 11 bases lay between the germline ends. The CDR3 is CASSLKTGTGELFF. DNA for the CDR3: TGTGCCAGCAGTCTCAAGACAGGCACCGGGGAGCTGTTTTTT.

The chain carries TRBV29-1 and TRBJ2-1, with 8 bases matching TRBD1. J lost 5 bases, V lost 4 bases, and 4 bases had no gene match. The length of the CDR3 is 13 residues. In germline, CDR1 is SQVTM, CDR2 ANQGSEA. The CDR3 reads CSVAGTGHNEQFF. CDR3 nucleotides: TGCAGCGTTGCGGGGACAGGACACAATGAGCAGTTCTTC.

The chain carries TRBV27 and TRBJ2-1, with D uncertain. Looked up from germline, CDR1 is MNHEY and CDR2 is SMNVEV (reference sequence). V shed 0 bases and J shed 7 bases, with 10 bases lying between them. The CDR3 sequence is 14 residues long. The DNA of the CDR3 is TGTGCCAGCAGTTTATCGATCAGACCTAATGAGCAGTTCTTC. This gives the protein CASSLSIRPNEQFF.

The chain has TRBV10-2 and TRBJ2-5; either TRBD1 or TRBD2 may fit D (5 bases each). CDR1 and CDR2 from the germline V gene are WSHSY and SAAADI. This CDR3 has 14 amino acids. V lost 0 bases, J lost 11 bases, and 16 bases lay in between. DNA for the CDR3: TGCGCCAGCAGTGAGTCGATCGCCGGATGGGGGCAGTACTTC. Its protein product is CASSESIAGWGQYF.

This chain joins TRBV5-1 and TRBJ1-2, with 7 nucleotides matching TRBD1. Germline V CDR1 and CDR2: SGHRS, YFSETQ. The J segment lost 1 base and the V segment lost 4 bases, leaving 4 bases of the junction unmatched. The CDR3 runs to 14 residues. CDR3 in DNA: TGCGCCAGCAGCCGGGACAGCTTTAACTATGGCTACACCTTC. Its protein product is CASSRDSFNYGYTF.